Listed here are 10 T cell receptor beta chains from one sample, sequenced in a study of T cell clonality in common variable immunodeficiency. The protocol was immunoSEQ multiplex PCR, while the TCRdb copy is restricted to in-frame clones and leaves out a portion. The data list 45,000 to 55,000 clones, none observed once; 5.4% falls to the top ten. Sequencing input: peripheral blood mononuclear cells. These receptor sequences come from a person aged 18 to 75 in good health.

In its sample, this clone was seen many times. The read stops 3 residues short of the end of the CDR3; the missing end is completed from the germline J gene. This chain connects TRBV19 to TRBJ1-1; 10 bases match TRBD1. The germline CDR1 and CDR2 sequences are LNHDA and SQIVND (reference sequence). The CDR3 runs to 15 residues. Here the CDR3 reads CASNSGQGFGLSAFF. The covered CDR3 bases are TGTGCCAGTAATTCGGGACAGGGGTTTGGGCTCTCA.

The sample holds many counts of this clone. Sequencing ends 3 residues short of the CDR3 end; the germline J gene provides the rest. J is TRBJ2-2 and V is TRBV30; TRBD2 matches at 10 bases. V dropped 6 bases and J dropped 6; count of bases not matched to a gene: 7. Germline V gene sequence: CDR1 GTSNPN, CDR2 SVGIG (reference sequence). The CDR3 length is 14 residues. Here the CDR3 reads CACPGLAVAGELFF. The covered CDR3 bases are TGTGCCTGCCCCGGACTAGCGGTAGCCGGGGAG.

This clone was picked up many times. The CDR3 goes on 3 residues after the read ends, and that part is filled in from the germline J gene. The rearrangement uses TRBV5-6 and TRBJ2-1; possibly TRBD2 for D (5 bases). V was pared by 7 bases and J by 8 bases, with 10 bases between. In germline, CDR1 is SGHDT, CDR2 YYEEEE. The CDR3 runs to 11 residues. The CDR3 DNA, read in part, is TGTGCCAGCTCCCGAGGGCATGAG. Translating it yields CASSRGHE. The full CDR3 protein reads CASSRGHEQFF.

Many counts were recorded for this clone. The read is 3 residues too short to cover the CDR3 end, so that end is filled in from the germline J gene. The rearrangement links TRBV10-3 to TRBJ1-2, with D hard to call. V shed 4 bases and J shed 3 bases, with 6 bases lying between them. CDR1 and CDR2 from the germline V gene are ENHRY and SYGVKD. The CDR3 runs to 12 residues. The sequenced part of the CDR3 DNA is TGTGCCATCAGTGGTCAGGACTATGGC. Its translation: CAISGQDYG. The whole CDR3 protein reads CAISGQDYGYTF.

At least ten counts were recorded for this clone. The read terminates 3 residues ahead of where the CDR3 ends, so the germline J gene completes it. The genes are TRBV5-1 and TRBJ2-3; TRBD2 might be the D (5 bases). This CDR3 contains 16 residues. V shed 0 bases and J shed 5 bases, with 16 bases lying between them. Germline V lookup: CDR1 SGHRS, CDR2 YFSETQ. CDR3: CASSLDPPVEGDTQYF. The DNA read from the CDR3 is TGCGCCAGCAGCTTGGATCCTCCAGTCGAGGGAGATACG.

This clone has a count of ten or more. The read halts 3 residues ahead of the CDR3 end, with the missing end drawn from the germline J gene. The chain links TRBV7-3 to TRBJ2-7, with D unresolved. The germline V gene has CDR1 SGHTA and CDR2 FQGTGA. This CDR3 is 12 amino acids long. V gave up 1 base and J gave up 6 bases, with 7 bases separating them. Partial CDR3 DNA: TGTGCCAGCAGCTTAAGGTCGGGCGAG. Its protein product is CASSLRSGE. The entire CDR3 sequence reads CASSLRSGEQYF.

This clone was recorded at least ten times. The read ends 3 residues shy of where the CDR3 ends; the end is completed using the germline J gene. The J gene is TRBJ1-5, the V gene TRBV7-8, with 8 bases lining up with TRBD1. The germline V gene encodes CDR1 SGHVS and CDR2 FQNEAQ. V gave up 6 bases and J gave up 7 bases; unmatched junction bases: 11. The CDR3 length is 15 residues. The CDR3 protein is CASRADRGEGQPQHF. The covered CDR3 bases are TGTGCCAGCAGGGCTGACAGGGGCGAGGGCCAGCCC.

This clone has ten or more counts. The sequence runs out 3 residues before the end of the CDR3; the remainder is reconstructed from the germline J gene. The V gene is TRBV20-1, the J gene TRBJ2-5; 7 bases match TRBD2. V lost 4 bases and J lost 3; bases outside the gene matches: 8. This CDR3 is 14 amino acids long. CDR1 and CDR2 from the germline V gene are DFQATT and SNEGSKA (reference sequence). The part of the CDR3 DNA that was read is TGCAGTGCTACCCCCGGTCTAGCGGAAGAGACC. This encodes CSATPGLAEET. The entire CDR3 is CSATPGLAEETQYF.

About this clone itself: The read ends 3 residues shy of where the CDR3 ends; the end is completed using the germline J gene. This chain connects TRBV7-2 to TRBJ2-7; 9 positions agree with TRBD2. Trimming at V came to 5 bases and at J to 6 bases, leaving 11 bases not matched to a gene. Germline CDR1 is SGHTA and CDR2 is FQGNSA. The CDR3 runs to 15 residues. The part of the CDR3 DNA that was read is TGTGCCAGCAGCCCCCGGATAGCGGGAGCCCCCGAG. Its protein product is CASSPRIAGAPE. The CDR3 in full is CASSPRIAGAPEQYF.

This clone was recorded at least ten times. The read is 3 residues too short to cover the CDR3 end, so that end is filled in from the germline J gene. The chain employs TRBV5-1 and TRBJ2-7, with TRBD1 as a possible D gene (5 bases). V was trimmed by 5 bases and J by 5 bases, leaving 11 bases between them. The CDR3 is 12 residues long. CDR1 and CDR2 from the germline V gene are SGHRS and YFSETQ. CDR3 bases read: TGCGCCAGCAGTTCCGACAGACACGAG. As protein: CASSSDRHE. The whole CDR3 reads CASSSDRHEQYF.